The clone carrying this T cell receptor beta chain appeared once. The table came from immunoSEQ multiplex PCR; TCRdb's copy has only in-frame clones and leaves some out. The top ten hold around 3.6% of the sample, which has about 98,000 clones, around 86% seen once. The sample originates from a study of radiotherapy plus CTLA-4 blockade in lung cancer. About the research overall: Among patients, more than 15% showed objective responses, and approximately 30% had disease control.

The CDR3 is 13 amino acids. Trimming took off 4 bases at V and 4 bases at J, with 9 bases between the two ends. CDR1 and CDR2 (germline): SGHNT, YYREEE (reference sequence). The rearrangement uses TRBV5-4 and TRBJ1-5; D not certain. The source material was peripheral blood, sampled from a patient treated with radiotherapy plus ipilimumab. The clonotype was recovered from a human donor with non-small cell lung cancer who had a partial response to radiotherapy plus ipilimumab. The CDR3: CASSLDGNQPQHF. CDR3 bases: TGTGCCAGCAGCCTGGACGGGAATCAGCCCCAGCATTTT.